This is a list of T cell receptor beta chains from one sample in a study of Ad26.COV2.S vaccination and SARS-CoV-2 variants. The repertoire was sequenced with immunoSEQ multiplex PCR; TCRdb's copy has only in-frame clones and lacks some. The table has fewer than 800,000 clones, 80% to 90% seen once. The sequences come from peripheral blood, collected in a trial of Ad26.COV2.S vaccine versus placebo. Receptors were obtained from a person aged 18-60 years who received the Ad26.COV2.S COVID-19 vaccine or a placebo. The CDR3 runs from the conserved cysteine through the conserved F or W. Each record gives: CDR3 length, clone size, J gene, V gene, D gene, CDR3 DNA, CDR3 protein. The D gene is left open where the match is weak. Some rows have no size entry. The others give once, few or many, or a class for an expanded clone.

>15|-|TRBJ1-3|TRBV4-1|-
TGCGCCAGCAGCCAAGAGGGCAGGCCTGGAAACACCATATATTTT
CASSQEGRPGNTIYF
>15|once|TRBJ2-1|TRBV5-4|-
TGTGCCAGCAGCTACCGGGACGGAGCCTACAATGAGCAGTTCTTC
CASSYRDGAYNEQFF
>12|-|TRBJ1-2|TRBV10-3|-
TGTGCCATCAGTGACAGGAACTATGGCTACACCTTC
CAISDRNYGYTF
>14|-|TRBJ1-2|TRBV10-2|-
TGCGCCAGCAGTGAGTCGATCCGGGTCTATGGCTACACCTTC
CASSESIRVYGYTF
>14|few|TRBJ1-1|TRBV6-6|-
TGTGCCAGCAGTACCCTGATCGAGCGGGGGTCGACTTTCTTT
CASSTLIERGSTFF
>14|-|TRBJ2-7|TRBV6-1|-
TGTGCCAGCAGTGAAAGCGACCTACTCTACGAGCAGTACTTC
CASSESDLLYEQYF
>12|-|TRBJ1-1|TRBV29-1|-
TGCAGCGTTGACCGGGGCATCCCTGAAGCTTTCTTT
CSVDRGIPEAFF
>13|-|TRBJ2-7|TRBV27|TRBD1
TGTGCCAGCAGTTTGGGACAGGGGGACGAGCAGTACTTC
CASSLGQGDEQYF
>14|-|TRBJ2-7|TRBV19|TRBD2
TGTGCCAGTAGTATCGGGGGGGGTTTGTACGAGCAGTACTTC
CASSIGGGLYEQYF
>15|-|TRBJ2-2|TRBV4-1|-
TGCGCCAGCAGCCAAGCGGGACCGCGCACCGGGGAGCTGTTTTTT
CASSQAGPRTGELFF
>12|many|TRBJ1-4|TRBV29-1|TRBD1
TGCAGCGCCCGGGACAGGGGGGAAAAACTGTTTTTT
CSARDRGEKLFF
>12|-|TRBJ2-1|TRBV4-2|-
TGTGCCAGCAGCCTCGTGGTGTATGAGCAGTTCTTC
CASSLVVYEQFF
>17|-|TRBJ1-5|TRBV6-6|-
TGTGCCAGCAGTCGGACAGTCCCCGGCTCTAGCAATCAGCCCCAGCATTTT
CASSRTVPGSSNQPQHF
>14|-|TRBJ1-6|TRBV9|-
TGTGCCAGCAGCGTAGACCTGGTTGATTCACCCCTCCACTTT
CASSVDLVDSPLHF
>15|-|TRBJ2-7|TRBV5-1|TRBD1
TGCGCCAGCAGCCAGGGACAGGCTATAACCTACGAGCAGTACTTC
CASSQGQAITYEQYF
>12|-|TRBJ2-7|TRBV12-3/TRBV12-4|-
TGTGCCAGCACCCTAAGTCCTTACGAGCAGTACTTC
CASTLSPYEQYF
>11|-|TRBJ1-1|TRBV2|-
TGTGCCAGCAGACCAAATATTGAAGCTTTCTTT
CASRPNIEAFF
>16|-|TRBJ2-3|TRBV23-1|-
TGCGCCAGCAGTCAATCGGGCGCTAGCGGCACAGATACGCAGTATTTT
CASSQSGASGTDTQYF
>12|few|TRBJ1-5|TRBV6-5|-
TGTGCCAGCAGTTCCGACGGTCGGTCCCAGCATTTT
CASSSDGRSQHF
>12|-|TRBJ2-5|TRBV2|-
TGTGCCAGCAGTTCCACTTATGAGACCCAGTACTTC
CASSSTYETQYF
>14|-|TRBJ2-3|TRBV7-9|-
TGTGCCAGCAGCGCTATGACTAGTTCCGATACGCAGTATTTT
CASSAMTSSDTQYF
>15|few|TRBJ2-2|TRBV7-2|-
TGTGCCAGCAGCTCCGTCGCAGGGGCCACCGGGGAGCTGTTTTTT
CASSSVAGATGELFF
>15|once|TRBJ2-1|TRBV2|TRBD2
TGTGCCAGCAGTGAGGGAGCGGGGGGGCCCAATGAGCAGTTCTTC
CASSEGAGGPNEQFF
>15|-|TRBJ1-4|TRBV7-9|-
TGTGCCAGCAGCCGATCAACAAACTCCCGGGAAAAACTGTTTTTT
CASSRSTNSREKLFF
>15|-|TRBJ2-3|TRBV24-1|-
TGTGCCACCAGTGATCCTCAGTCATGGGGGGATACGCAGTATTTT
CATSDPQSWGDTQYF
>13|-|TRBJ2-2|TRBV6-5|-
TGTGCCAGCAACCCCGGGGGCACCGGGGAGCTGTTTTTT
CASNPGGTGELFF
>13|-|TRBJ2-5|TRBV24-1|TRBD1
TGTGCCACCAGCCCGACAGGGTACGAGACCCAGTACTTC
CATSPTGYETQYF
>15|-|TRBJ1-4|TRBV7-9|-
TGTGCCAGCAGCTTCGGGGGGGCAGTTAATGAAAAACTGTTTTTT
CASSFGGAVNEKLFF
>15|-|TRBJ1-4|TRBV5-4|-
TGTGCCAGCAGCTCCCGACGCGCTACTAATGAAAAACTGTTTTTT
CASSSRRATNEKLFF
>13|many|TRBJ1-2|TRBV7-2|-
TGTGCCAGCACCAACATGTTGGGCTATGGCTACACCTTC
CASTNMLGYGYTF
>17|-|TRBJ2-7|TRBV6-6|-
TGTGCCAGCAGTCAGTCGGCGGGTGGAGGGCCGACCTACGAGCAGTACTTC
CASSQSAGGGPTYEQYF
>15|-|TRBJ1-3|TRBV15|-
TGTGCCACCAGCAAAGACAGCTTCTCTGGAAACACCATATATTTT
CATSKDSFSGNTIYF
>16|-|TRBJ2-7|TRBV7-9|-
TGTGCCAGCAGCTTAGAAAAAAATAAGGGGGCCTACGAGCAGTACTTC
CASSLEKNKGAYEQYF
>14|-|TRBJ2-7|TRBV5-1|-
TGCGCCAGCAGCTTTATAGACGGAGCCTACGAGCAGTACTTC
CASSFIDGAYEQYF
>15|-|TRBJ1-1|TRBV19|TRBD1
TGTGCCAGTATCCCGCCGGGGACAGGAGCCACTGAAGCTTTCTTT
CASIPPGTGATEAFF
>13|few|TRBJ1-3|TRBV30|-
TGTGCCTGGAGCACATTACAGGGAAACACCATATATTTT
CAWSTLQGNTIYF
>13|-|TRBJ2-5|TRBV7-2|-
TGTGCCAGCAGCTTATCGGGGGGCGAGACCCAGTACTTC
CASSLSGGETQYF
>12|-|TRBJ1-4|TRBV18|-
TGTGCCAGCTCACAAAGTGGTGAAAAACTGTTTTTT
CASSQSGEKLFF
>13|-|TRBJ2-2|TRBV19|-
TGTGCCAGTAGAGGGGATCTGCGTCGGGAGCTGTTTTTT
CASRGDLRRELFF
>13|once|TRBJ1-4|TRBV29-1|TRBD1
TGCAGCTTCTCCGGGACAGGGGGCGAAAAACTGTTTTTT
CSFSGTGGEKLFF
>15|-|TRBJ2-6|TRBV9|-
TGTGCCAGCAGCGTTCAGGGATCGGGGGCCAACGTCCTGACTTTC
CASSVQGSGANVLTF
>15|-|TRBJ1-6|TRBV19|-
TGTGCCAGTAGTCCCCGGGCAGGGAATAATTCACCCCTCCACTTT
CASSPRAGNNSPLHF
>15|-|TRBJ2-2|TRBV7-9|TRBD1
TGTGCCAGCAGCCACCGGACAGGGGACACCGGGGAGCTGTTTTTT
CASSHRTGDTGELFF
>12|-|TRBJ2-5|TRBV2|-
TGTGCCAGCAGTGTAATGGACGAGACCCAGTACTTC
CASSVMDETQYF
>15|-|TRBJ2-1|TRBV7-2|TRBD2
TGTGCCAGCAGCTCAGCGGGGGGAGGATCGAATGAGCAGTTCTTC
CASSSAGGGSNEQFF
>15|-|TRBJ2-1|TRBV2|TRBD2
TGTGCCAGCATCCGAGGGCTAGCGGGAGGAGATGAGCAGTTCTTC
CASIRGLAGGDEQFF
>15|-|TRBJ2-1|TRBV2|TRBD1
TGTGCCAGCAGCATCGGACAGGGCTGGTACAATGAGCAGTTCTTC
CASSIGQGWYNEQFF
>16|-|TRBJ2-7|TRBV5-6|-
TGTGCCAGCAGCTTAATTGGCGCCGAGGGCTCCTACGAGCAGTACTTC
CASSLIGAEGSYEQYF
>17|-|TRBJ2-6|TRBV3-1/TRBV3-2|-
TGTGCCAGCAGCCGGGGACGTGGTGGCTCTGGGGCCAACGTCCTGACTTTC
CASSRGRGGSGANVLTF
>14|-|TRBJ2-3|TRBV5-4|-
TGTGCCAGCAGCCTTTGGACCGCTGGGGATACGCAGTATTTT
CASSLWTAGDTQYF
>15|-|TRBJ1-2|TRBV2|-
TGTGCCAGCAGATTGACAGGTTCAGCTAACTATGGCTACACCTTC
CASRLTGSANYGYTF
>13|-|TRBJ2-2|TRBV6-5|TRBD2
TGTGCCAGCCGCGGGGGGAACACCGGGGAGCTGTTTTTT
CASRGGNTGELFF
>14|once|TRBJ1-2|TRBV14|TRBD1
TGTGCCAGCAGCCTAAGAAGGACAGGGTACGGCTACACCTTC
CASSLRRTGYGYTF
>12|-|TRBJ1-1|TRBV10-3|-
TGTGCCATCAGGGGGGGTGACACTGAAGCTTTCTTT
CAIRGGDTEAFF
>14|-|TRBJ2-2|TRBV7-2|-
TGTGCCAGCAGCTTAGCACTGAACACCGGGGAGCTGTTTTTT
CASSLALNTGELFF
>15|-|TRBJ1-2|TRBV11-3|-
TGTGCCAGCAGCGAGGGAGGGGGGGCCCAGAATGGCTACACCTTC
CASSEGGGAQNGYTF